The 16 T cell receptor beta chains presented below share a single source sample, sequenced in a study of naive and memory T cell subsets. Study outcomes and limitations: Naive repertoires, especially CD8, held a few larger clonotypes, possibly memory cells re-expressing CD45RA.

Their antigens remain unidentified. Both TRBC1 and TRBC2 were covered by a beta constant-region primer of two equimolar oligonucleotides. The ligated cDNA underwent four PCR rounds using SP2 and nested alpha and beta constant-region primers. TCRdb analysed the UMI-ligation and nested PCR reads with MiXCR anew, one entry per CDR3 protein. The sample lists 120,000 to 150,000 distinct CDR3 sequences; approximately 22% were seen once. Material for sequencing was naive CD4+ T cells from blood. The receptors were sampled from a human donor in good health.

A few counts support this clonotype. The chain employs TRBV6-6 and TRBJ2-1; TRBD2 matches at 10 bases. This CDR3 spans 16 amino acids. The V segment lost 2 bases and the J segment 6 bases; nucleotides outside the gene matches: 7. CDR1 is MNHNY, CDR2 SVGAGI, per germline (reference sequence). This chain's CDR3 is CASSYLPGLATNEQFF. CDR3 DNA: TGTGCCAGCAGTTACCTACCGGGACTAGCGACCAATGAGCAGTTCTTC.

This rearrangement joins TRBV11-1 to TRBJ2-1; 9 bases fit TRBD1. Germline loops: CDR1 SGHAT, CDR2 FQDESV (reference sequence). CDR3 length equals 15 residues. The V segment lost 5 bases and the J segment 7 bases; nucleotides outside the gene matches: 9. The CDR3 sequence is CASSRSGQGTNEQFF. The CDR3 nucleotides read TGTGCCAGCAGCCGCTCGGGACAGGGCACGAATGAGCAGTTCTTC. The full variable domain, completed using reference TRBV11-1 and TRBJ2-1, is EAEVAQSPRYKITEKSQAVAFWCDPISGHATLYWYRQILGQGPELLVQFQDESVVDDSQLPKDRFSAERLKGVDSTLKIQPAELGDSAMYLCASSRSGQGTNEQFFGPGTRLTVL.

This clonotype has more than one count but fewer than ten. This chain links TRBV20-1 with TRBJ2-1; 11 nucleotides align to TRBD2. The CDR3 is 15 amino acids. Germline-derived CDR1 and CDR2 are DFQATT and SNEGSKA (reference sequence). V shed 6 bases, J shed 2 bases, and the junction held 6 bases outside the gene matches. The CDR3 loop is CSATVTSGAYNEQFF. The CDR3 nucleotides read TGCAGTGCGACCGTGACTAGCGGGGCCTACAATGAGCAGTTCTTC.

This sequence joins TRBV11-3 and TRBJ2-2, with TRBD2 matching over 12 bases. V was clipped by 5 bases and J by 6 bases; unmatched bases: 7. Germline CDR1 SGHNT, CDR2 YENEEA. The CDR3 has 16 amino acids. The CDR3 bases are TGTGCCAGCAGCCCGGCCCTAGCGGGAGGGCCCGGGGAGCTGTTTTTT. This translates into CASSPALAGGPGELFF.

This rearrangement joins TRBV24-1 to TRBJ1-2; the D gene is possibly TRBD1 (6 bases). Germline V gene sequence: CDR1 KGHDR, CDR2 SFDVKD. V lost 3 bases, J lost 4 bases, and 17 bases lay in between. The CDR3 has 16 amino acids. Here the CDR3 reads CATSDQDSLPFYGYTF. In nucleotides, the CDR3 is TGTGCCACCAGTGATCAGGACAGCTTACCCTTCTATGGCTACACCTTC.

The gene calls are TRBV7-9 and TRBJ2-7; 12 bases agree with TRBD2. Germline values: CDR1 SEHNR, CDR2 FQNEAQ (reference sequence). CDR3 length equals 15 residues. V dropped 1 base and J dropped 7; count of bases not matched to a gene: 5. CDR3 loop: CASSLGTSGTGEQYF. The CDR3 DNA sequence: TGTGCCAGCAGCTTAGGGACTAGCGGGACTGGGGAGCAGTACTTC. The full variable domain, completed using reference TRBV7-9 and TRBJ2-7, is DTGVSQNPRHKITKRGQNVTFRCDPISEHNRLYWYRQTLGQGPEFLTYFQNEAQLEKSRLLSDRFSAERPKGSFSTLEIQRTEQGDSAMYLCASSLGTSGTGEQYFGPGTRLTVT.

About this clonotype itself: Compared with germline, one end of the junction differs, possibly owing to a read error. The chain employs TRBV6-1 and TRBJ1-2, with a weak D call TRBD1 (6 bases). Germline CDR1 is MNHNS and CDR2 is SASEGT. This CDR3 is built from 11 residues. CDR3 nucleotides: TGTGCCAGCAGTGAATCTGGACAGACGGCCTTC. It specifies CASSESGQTAF.

The V and J genes are TRBV6-6 and TRBJ2-7; 8 nucleotides agree with TRBD1. The V gene end was trimmed by 6 bases and the J gene end by 2 bases; junction bases not matched to a gene: 6. The CDR3 has 14 residues. CDR1 and CDR2 from the germline V gene are MNHNY and SVGAGI (reference sequence). The CDR3 DNA sequence: TGTGCCAGCAGGGAAGGACAGGGAACCTACGAGCAGTACTTC. It is translated as CASREGQGTYEQYF.

This clonotype was counted a few times. As DNA, the CDR3 is TGTGCCAGCAGCCTCCGGACTAGCGGGAAGAATGAGCAGTTCTTC. Translation gives CASSLRTSGKNEQFF. The chain links TRBV7-2 to TRBJ2-1, with TRBD2 matching over 12 bases. V was pared by 5 bases and J by 7 bases, with 6 bases of the junction left unmatched. Germline CDR1 reads SGHTA; CDR2 reads FQGNSA. The CDR3 runs 15 residues.

The chain has TRBV9 and TRBJ2-5, with TRBD2 matching 15 bases. The CDR3 extends over 17 amino acids. Germline loops: CDR1 SGDLS, CDR2 YYNGEE. With 0 bases clipped from V and 5 bases from J, the junction kept 5 bases outside the gene matches. CDR3 sequence: CASSVGTSGRARETQYF. Written as DNA, the CDR3 is TGTGCCAGCAGCGTAGGGACTAGCGGGAGGGCCCGGGAGACCCAGTACTTC. The full variable domain, rest sourced from reference TRBV9 and TRBJ2-5, is DSGVTQTPKHLITATGQRVTLRCSPRSGDLSVYWYQQSLDQGLQFLIQYYNGEERAKGNILERFSAQQFPDLHSELNLSSLELGDSALYFCASSVGTSGRARETQYFGPGTRLLVL.

The gene calls are TRBV18 and TRBJ2-1, with D perhaps TRBD1 (5 bases). The CDR3 loop spans 14 amino acids. Trimming stripped 1 base from V and 5 bases from J, with 9 bases between. The germline V gene encodes CDR1 KGHSH and CDR2 LQKENI. The CDR3 spells CASSPLDSNNEQFF. In DNA, the CDR3 is TGTGCCAGCTCACCACTTGACAGCAACAATGAGCAGTTCTTC.

The gene calls are TRBV4-3 and TRBJ1-4; maybe TRBD1 (5 bases). The CDR3 totals 16 residues. Per germline, CDR1 LGHNA and CDR2 YSLEER. Trimming cost V 0 bases and J 8 bases, with 16 bases left between them. CDR3 sequence: CASSQDGITRGEKLFF. For the CDR3, the DNA is TGCGCCAGCAGCCAAGATGGAATCACCCGGGGGGAAAAACTGTTTTTT.

Many counts were recorded for this clonotype. The V gene is TRBV10-1, the J gene TRBJ1-2; D not resolved. CDR1 is WNHNN and CDR2 is SYGVQD in the germline V gene (reference sequence). Trimming took 5 bases from V and 0 from J, leaving 7 bases between them. The CDR3 consists of 13 residues. The CDR3 region is CASSRDSNYGYTF. CDR3 bases: TGCGCCAGCAGTCGGGATTCTAACTATGGCTACACCTTC.

The sample holds one count of this clonotype. The V gene is TRBV30, the J gene TRBJ2-3, with 9 bases fitting TRBD1. Germline CDR1 reads GTSNPN; CDR2 reads SVGIG (reference sequence). The V gene end was trimmed by 7 bases and the J gene end by 5 bases; junction bases not matched to a gene: 10. This CDR3 contains 14 residues. In DNA form, the CDR3 reads TGTGCCTCCACAGGGGGCCCGGGGCGAGATACGCAGTATTTT. Translating it yields CASTGGPGRDTQYF.

This clonotype was detected ten times or more. This rearrangement joins TRBV4-3 to TRBJ2-3, with D perhaps being TRBD1 or TRBD2 (5 bases each). Trimming shortened V by 4 bases and J by 1 base, and 15 bases separated the two germline ends. CDR3 length: 16 residues. Germline V gene sequence: CDR1 LGHNA, CDR2 YSLEER. DNA of the CDR3: TGCGCCAGCAGCCTAAAAGGACGGGGCGGCACAGATACGCAGTATTTT. It codes for CASSLKGRGGTDTQYF.

The rearrangement joins TRBV6-2 or TRBV6-3 to TRBJ2-5, with D uncertain. The CDR3 is made up of 11 amino acids. V gave up 2 bases and J gave up 7 bases, with 5 bases separating them. From germline, CDR1 is MNHEY and CDR2 SVGEGT. CDR3 region: CASSYAVTQYF. CDR3 sequence (DNA): TGTGCCAGCAGTTACGCAGTGACCCAGTACTTC.